A single sample is the source of the 10 T cell receptor beta chains below, sequenced in a study of T cells in Graves' hyperthyroidism and ophthalmopathy (dated by TCRdb to about 2019). Library method: multiplex PCR. Sequencing was performed on an Illumina HiSeq 2000. The TCR beta CDR3 regions were amplified from RNA transcripts. The TCR CDR3 was subjected to a first round of RT-PCR using the HTBI primer set and the Qiagen OneStep RT-PCR kit. TCRdb passed the public sequencing reads through fastp at Q25 and MiXCR, retaining productive beta sequences. Duplicate CDR3 protein sequences are folded into a single record with the most common DNA and genes. The sample table contains about 570,000 distinct CDR3 sequences; only one count was recorded for under 60% of them. Around 19% of the sample is in the top ten clones. The specimen was peripheral blood or thyroid tissue (not recorded which). These receptor sequences come from an adult woman with Graves' disease, either hyperthyroidism or ophthalmopathy (not recorded which).

This clonotype occurred many times. The chain has TRBV19 and TRBJ1-1; D might be TRBD1 (6 bases). V lost 6 bases to trimming and J lost 5 bases, with 16 bases between them. Per the germline V gene, CDR1 is LNHDA and CDR2 is SQIVND (reference sequence). This CDR3 comprises 14 residues. The CDR3 DNA reads TGTGCCAGTAGGGTCAGGGGCGATGGAACTGAAGCTTTCTTT. Translation: CASRVRGDGTEAFF.

With regard to this clonotype: Its ends do not fully match the called genes, so a read error is possible. The CDR3 spells CASSFRLAGYTF. As DNA, the CDR3 is TGCGCCAGCAGCTTTCGACTAGCGGGCTACACCTTC. This chain links TRBV11-2 with TRBJ1-2; D not certain. In germline, CDR1 is SGHAT, CDR2 FQNNGV. The CDR3 sequence is 12 residues long.

This clonotype appeared a few times. The rearrangement links TRBV7-7 to TRBJ2-5, with a weak D call TRBD1 (6 bases). This CDR3 region has 15 residues. Germline CDR1 SSHAT, CDR2 FNYEAQ (reference sequence). Trimming shortened V by 2 bases and J by 6 bases, and 16 bases separated the two germline ends. The CDR3 nucleotides are TGTGCCAGCAGCTTATCCACAGGGTCGATGAAGACCCAGTACTTC. This encodes CASSLSTGSMKTQYF.

This clonotype was counted at least ten times. The chain employs TRBV7-6 and TRBJ2-7; D gene ambiguous. The germline V and J ends were trimmed by 2 bases and 3 bases, with 17 bases remaining between them. Germline CDR1 and CDR2: SGHVS and FNYEAQ. CDR3 length: 16 amino acids. The CDR3, as DNA: TGTGCCAGCAGCTTAAATTCGAACCCATCCGTCTACGAGCAGTACTTC. It translates to CASSLNSNPSVYEQYF.

Turning to this clonotype: One end of the junction does not line up with germline, which may come from a read error. The rearrangement uses TRBV2 and TRBJ2-7; the D call may be TRBD1 or TRBD2 (6 bases each). CDR3 length equals 10 residues. Germline V gene lookup returns CDR1 SNHLY and CDR2 FYNNEI. DNA of the CDR3: TGTGCCAGCAGCCAAGGGAGGACAGACTTC. Residues: CASSQGRTDF. The complete variable domain, with remaining parts taken from reference TRBV2 and TRBJ2-7, reads EPEVTQTPSHQVTQMGQEVILRCVPISNHLYFYWYRQILGQKVEFLVSFYNNEISEKSEIFDDQFSVERPDGSNFTLKIRSTKLEDSAMYFCASSQGRTDFGPGTRLTVT.

In this sample, this clonotype turned up a few times. The CDR3 here is CAISESRGGVEQFF. The CDR3 region has the DNA TGTGCCATCAGTGAGTCGAGGGGGGGAGTTGAGCAGTTCTTC. The gene calls are TRBV10-3 and TRBJ2-1, with TRBD2 as a possible D gene (7 bases). The germline CDR1 and CDR2 sequences are ENHRY and SYGVKD. The ends were cut back, 0 bases at V and 9 bases at J, with 12 bases in the middle. The CDR3 loop spans 14 amino acids.

This clonotype occurred many times. The chain links TRBV13 to TRBJ2-2, with no clear D. The V gene's germline CDR1 is PRHDT and CDR2 FYEKMQ (reference sequence). V was trimmed by 3 bases and J by 4 bases, leaving 15 bases between them. This CDR3 has 16 residues. The CDR3 sequence: CASSFGTTLGTGELFF. The CDR3 DNA follows: TGTGCCAGCAGCTTCGGAACCACATTGGGCACCGGGGAGCTGTTTTTT.

This clonotype was counted at least ten times. This sequence joins TRBV28 and TRBJ2-2; D gene ambiguous. CDR3 length: 10 residues. With 10 bases removed from V and 7 bases from J, the gap between germline ends came to 7 bases. Germline assignment: CDR1 MDHEN and CDR2 SYDVKM. The CDR3 region is CAILDGELFF. The CDR3 DNA follows: TGTGCCATACTCGACGGGGAGCTGTTTTTT.

This chain links TRBV2 with TRBJ1-5; 8 bases line up with TRBD1. CDR1 SNHLY and CDR2 FYNNEI come from the germline V gene. V lost 3 bases, J lost 7 bases, and 8 bases stayed unmatched. The CDR3 spans 15 residues. The CDR3 loop reads CASSEWSGGWQPQHF. The CDR3 bases are TGTGCCAGCAGTGAGTGGTCAGGGGGCTGGCAGCCCCAGCATTTT.

The rearrangement links TRBV10-3 to TRBJ2-7; D is unresolved. Germline CDR1 ENHRY, CDR2 SYGVKD. V lost 5 bases, J lost 0 bases, and 14 bases lay in between. The CDR3 runs 15 residues. The CDR3 protein is CAISHSPISSYEQYF. CDR3 DNA: TGTGCCATCAGTCACAGCCCCATATCCTCCTACGAGCAGTACTTC.